One and the same sample provided the 15 T cell receptor beta chains below, sequenced in a study of blood T cell repertoires in COVID-19. Sequencing used immunoSEQ multiplex PCR; TCRdb keeps in-frame clones, though not all of them. The sample consists of fewer than 350,000 clones, around nine tenths of them appearing once. What was sequenced was PBMCs or T cells enriched from blood (not recorded which). Receptor source: a young woman who had been exposed to COVID-19.

J is TRBJ2-5 and V is TRBV19; a weak D match, TRBD2 (6 bases). Germline V gene lookup returns CDR1 LNHDA and CDR2 SQIVND (reference sequence). The CDR3 has 15 amino acids. Trimming took 3 bases from V and 2 from J, leaving 13 bases between them. CDR3 coding DNA: TGTGCCAGTAGTATGGCGGGAAGGAGACAAGAGACCCAGTACTTC. It codes for CASSMAGRRQETQYF.

The genes are TRBV5-1 and TRBJ2-1; TRBD1 matches 7 bases. The V segment lost 3 bases and the J segment 1 base; nucleotides outside the gene matches: 4. Per the germline V gene, CDR1 is SGHRS and CDR2 is YFSETQ. The CDR3 loop spans 15 amino acids. CDR3 loop: CASSSPGQSYNEQFF. The CDR3, as DNA: TGCGCCAGCAGCTCCCCGGGACAGTCCTACAATGAGCAGTTCTTC.

The chain couples TRBV28 to TRBJ2-3; possible D gene TRBD1, 6 bases. CDR1 MDHEN and CDR2 SYDVKM come from the germline V gene. Trimming shortened V by 6 bases and J by 4 bases, and 17 bases separated the two germline ends. This CDR3 is 15 amino acids long. The CDR3 spells CASSPRGEGSDTQYF. The CDR3 coding sequence is TGTGCCAGCAGCCCCAGGGGTGAGGGCTCAGATACGCAGTATTTT.

CDR3 sequence (DNA): TGTGCCAGCAGCGTTGGACTAGCGGGAGGTACAGATACGCAGTATTTT. Residues: CASSVGLAGGTDTQYF. The chain has TRBV6-4 and TRBJ2-3; 14 bases align to TRBD2. After removal of 6 bases from V and 3 bases from J, the junction contained 5 bases not matched to a gene. The CDR3 sequence is 16 residues long. Germline V gives CDR1 MRHNA, CDR2 SNTAGT.

In DNA form, the CDR3 reads TGTGCCACCAGTGCCAGCGGGAGCTCCTACAATGAGCAGTTCTTC. This translates into CATSASGSSYNEQFF. V usage is TRBV24-1 and J usage is TRBJ2-1, with 8 bases lining up with TRBD2. Germline V gene data show CDR1 as KGHDR and CDR2 as SFDVKD. J lost 0 bases, V lost 5 bases, and 2 bases had no gene match. The CDR3 is 15 amino acids.

The chain uses TRBV2 and TRBJ2-1; 12 bases agree with TRBD2. V shed 6 bases, J shed 5 bases, and the junction held 8 bases outside the gene matches. CDR3 size: 16 residues. Germline CDR1 is SNHLY and CDR2 is FYNNEI. This CDR3 is CASRRRLAGVDNEQFF. CDR3 coding DNA: TGTGCCAGCAGACGTAGACTAGCGGGAGTGGACAATGAGCAGTTCTTC. The full variable domain, completed using reference TRBV2 and TRBJ2-1, is EPEVTQTPSHQVTQMGQEVILRCVPISNHLYFYWYRQILGQKVEFLVSFYNNEISEKSEIFDDQFSVERPDGSNFTLKIRSTKLEDSAMYFCASRRRLAGVDNEQFFGPGTRLTVL.

The rearrangement links TRBV29-1 to TRBJ2-7, with 8 bases aligning to TRBD1. Unmatched junction bases numbered 6, after V lost 2 bases and J lost 3 bases. Germline V gene lookup returns CDR1 SQVTM and CDR2 ANQGSEA. The CDR3 runs to 14 residues. The CDR3 region is CSVENQGAGYEQYF. DNA of the CDR3: TGCAGCGTTGAAAACCAGGGGGCGGGCTACGAGCAGTACTTC.

The table lists this clone with a few counts. The chain joins TRBV4-2 to TRBJ1-5; D gene unclear. CDR3 length: 15 amino acids. Per germline, CDR1 LGHNA and CDR2 YNFKEQ. Trimming cost V 6 bases and J 0 bases, with 12 bases left between them. The CDR3 loop is CASSLDGNSNQPQHF. The CDR3, as DNA: TGTGCCAGCAGTCTTGACGGGAATAGCAATCAGCCCCAGCATTTT.

The V call is TRBV5-1, the J call TRBJ2-2; tentatively, D is TRBD1 (6 bases). This CDR3 has 15 residues. CDR1 is SGHRS and CDR2 is YFSETQ in the germline V gene. Trimming left V 0 bases short and J 3 bases short, with 9 bases between. The CDR3 here is CASSLVQGDTGELFF. The CDR3 DNA is TGCGCCAGCAGCTTGGTACAGGGTGACACCGGGGAGCTGTTTTTT.

CDR3 in amino acids: CASSQTSYGYTF. CDR3 sequence (DNA): TGTGCCAGTAGTCAAACATCTTACGGCTACACCTTC. The chain is built from TRBV19 and TRBJ1-2; D remains ambiguous. The ends were cut back, 5 bases at V and 8 bases at J, with 12 bases in the middle. Germline V gives CDR1 LNHDA, CDR2 SQIVND (reference sequence). This CDR3 is 12 amino acids long.

The genes are TRBV7-6 and TRBJ2-1, with D perhaps TRBD2 (5 bases). V was cut by 5 bases and J by 3 bases, with 23 bases left in between. This CDR3 comprises 18 residues. Germline CDR1 reads SGHVS; CDR2 reads FNYEAQ. In nucleotides, the CDR3 is TGTGCCAGCAGCGGAGATGGGAGTAGGGTTGTGGGCTACAATGAGCAGTTCTTC. Translated, it gives CASSGDGSRVVGYNEQFF.

The chain uses TRBV6-5 and TRBJ2-7; weak D call: TRBD1 (5 bases). The CDR3 runs 15 residues. Germline CDR1 MNHEY, CDR2 SVGAGI. V was trimmed by 0 bases and J by 5 bases, leaving 14 bases between them. CDR3 nucleotides: TGTGCCAGCAGTTACTCGACCCAGGGCGGCAACGAGCAGTACTTC. It specifies CASSYSTQGGNEQYF.

V and J are TRBV5-1 and TRBJ1-1; TRBD1 is a possible D gene (6 bases). The CDR3 runs 14 residues. The germline V and J ends were trimmed by 0 bases and 5 bases, with 11 bases remaining between them. The germline V gene has CDR1 SGHRS and CDR2 YFSETQ. CDR3 DNA: TGCGCCAGCAGCTTGGACAGGGTAGTTACTGAAGCTTTCTTT. Protein: CASSLDRVVTEAFF.

The V call is TRBV13, the J call TRBJ2-5, with TRBD2 matching 7 bases. CDR1 is PRHDT, CDR2 FYEKMQ, per germline (reference sequence). This CDR3 spans 19 amino acids. V lost 1 base, J lost 2 bases, and 16 bases stayed unmatched. The CDR3 region has the DNA TGTGCCAGCAGCTTAGACGGTAATTCGGGCGGGAGCAGTCAAGAGACCCAGTACTTC. Its protein product is CASSLDGNSGGSSQETQYF. Full variable domain (rest looked up from reference TRBV13 and TRBJ2-5): AAGVIQSPRHLIKEKRETATLKCYPIPRHDTVYWYQQGPGQDPQFLISFYEKMQSDKGSIPDRFSAQQFSDYHSELNMSSLELGDSALYFCASSLDGNSGGSSQETQYFGPGTRLLVL.

The chain combines TRBV5-1 with TRBJ2-2, with D possibly TRBD1 on 6 matching bases. This CDR3 comprises 17 residues. Trimming pared 2 bases from V and 6 bases from J, leaving 20 bases between. CDR1 SGHRS and CDR2 YFSETQ come from the germline V gene. Here the CDR3 reads CASSFGPAGAQPGELFF. The CDR3 region has the DNA TGCGCCAGCAGCTTTGGACCAGCAGGGGCCCAACCCGGGGAGCTGTTTTTT.